The 24 T cell receptor beta chains presented below share a single source sample, sequenced in a study of brain T cells in children with intractable seizures. Produced via immunoSEQ multiplex PCR; TCRdb's table is partial and in-frame only. The profile shows fewer than 85,000 clones, under 95% of them singletons. The starting material was peripheral blood, obtained at surgery. These receptors originate from a boy under two years old with tuberous sclerosis and intractable seizures.

The chain employs TRBV6-5 and TRBJ2-1, with TRBD2 matching 14 bases. CDR3 length: 15 residues. Germline lookup yields CDR1 MNHEY and CDR2 SVGAGI. The ends lost 5 bases at V and 9 bases at J; junction bases unmatched: 6. CDR3 coding DNA: TGTGCCAGCAGTCCCGGGACTAGCGGGAGCGGTGAGCAGTTCTTC. Its translation is CASSPGTSGSGEQFF.

The chain employs TRBV7-9 and TRBJ2-1; maybe TRBD1 (6 bases). The CDR3 length is 11 residues. Germline CDR1 and CDR2: SEHNR and FQNEAQ (reference sequence). The V end lost 10 bases, the J end lost 7 bases, and 11 bases lay between the germline ends. The CDR3 sequence: CATRRGNEQFF. In DNA form, the CDR3 reads TGTGCCACCCGTAGGGGGAATGAGCAGTTCTTC.

The chain carries TRBV6-6 and TRBJ1-6; D uncertain. The CDR3 is 11 amino acids. V gave up 6 bases and J gave up 10 bases, with 7 bases separating them. The germline gives CDR1 MNHNY, CDR2 SVGAGI (reference sequence). In DNA, the CDR3 is TGTGCCAGCAGGGGTAAATCACCCCTCCACTTT. This gives the protein CASRGKSPLHF.

This chain's CDR3 is CASSEGLRTGNGGYTF. The CDR3 nucleotides are TGTGCCAGCAGTGAAGGCCTACGGACAGGGAACGGCGGCTACACCTTC. The rearrangement joins TRBV6-1 to TRBJ1-2, with 8 bases identical to TRBD1. V gave up 1 base and J gave up 8 bases; unmatched junction bases: 12. The CDR3 is 16 amino acids. CDR1 is MNHNS and CDR2 is SASEGT in the germline V gene.

This chain's CDR3 is CSASSGGNTEAFF. The CDR3 DNA follows: TGCAGTGCTAGTTCAGGGGGAAACACTGAAGCTTTCTTT. The chain links TRBV20-1 to TRBJ1-1; TRBD1 aligns across 7 bases. From germline, CDR1 is DFQATT and CDR2 SNEGSKA (reference sequence). The CDR3 length is 13 residues. V shed 3 bases, J shed 2 bases, and the junction held 3 bases outside the gene matches.

The V and J genes are TRBV28 and TRBJ1-5; TRBD1 matches 7 bases. Germline trimming cut 6 bases from V and 7 bases from J; bases unmatched to any gene: 15. Germline-derived CDR1 and CDR2 are MDHEN and SYDVKM. This CDR3 has 16 amino acids. The CDR3 nucleotides are TGTGCCAGCAGGACTAGACAGGGAGCCTCCAGGCAGCCCCAGCATTTT. Encoded protein: CASRTRQGASRQPQHF.

This sequence joins TRBV29-1 and TRBJ2-3; tentative D call: TRBD1 (5 bases). CDR1 and CDR2 (germline): SQVTM, ANQGSEA. V was trimmed by 0 bases and J by 4 bases, leaving 14 bases between them. This CDR3 contains 15 residues. Here the CDR3 DNA reads TGCAGCGTTGAAGATTGGGGCTCGGGCCCAGATACGCAGTATTTT. Its translation is CSVEDWGSGPDTQYF.

V usage is TRBV27 and J usage is TRBJ1-5, with a tentative D call TRBD1 (6 bases). The CDR3 is 14 amino acids. Trimming removed 6 bases at V and 7 bases at J, with 16 bases between. Germline V lookup: CDR1 MNHEY, CDR2 SMNVEV (reference sequence). In DNA form, the CDR3 reads TGTGCCAGCAGCTTCAGACCGCAGGGGCAGCCCCAGCATTTT. Amino acids: CASSFRPQGQPQHF.

V is TRBV2 and J is TRBJ2-3; D is possibly TRBD1 (5 bases). In germline, CDR1 is SNHLY, CDR2 FYNNEI. CDR3 size: 17 residues. V lost 3 bases and J 4 bases, leaving 20 bases between the germline ends. The CDR3 is CASSDPWGSSFPDTQYF. CDR3 bases: TGTGCCAGCAGTGACCCTTGGGGCTCTAGTTTCCCAGATACGCAGTATTTT.

The chain links TRBV7-9 to TRBJ2-7; 12 bases line up with TRBD2. V shed 8 bases and J 9 bases; nucleotides not matched to a gene: 8. The germline V gene encodes CDR1 SEHNR and CDR2 FQNEAQ (reference sequence). The CDR3 runs 13 residues. CDR3 sequence reads: CASGPSGRDVQYF. CDR3 DNA: TGTGCCAGCGGCCCTAGCGGGAGGGACGTGCAGTACTTC.

J is TRBJ1-1 and V is TRBV28; D uncertain. Germline-derived CDR1 and CDR2 are MDHEN and SYDVKM. V was shortened by 3 bases and J by 1 base, with 12 bases between the two germline ends. The CDR3 spans 15 residues. This chain's CDR3 is CASSLATPGNTEAFF. The CDR3 DNA sequence: TGTGCCAGCAGTTTGGCGACACCTGGGAACACTGAAGCTTTCTTT. Full variable domain (remainder filled in from reference TRBV28 and TRBJ1-1): DVKVTQSSRYLVKRTGEKVFLECVQDMDHENMFWYRQDPGLGLRLIYFSYDVKMKEKGDIPEGYSVSREKKERFSLILESASTNQTSMYLCASSLATPGNTEAFFGQGTRLTVV.

The chain recombines TRBV20-1 with TRBJ1-4; D unclear. Germline loops: CDR1 DFQATT, CDR2 SNEGSKA (reference sequence). This CDR3 comprises 16 residues. The V gene lost 3 bases and the J gene lost 7 bases, with 21 bases spanning the gap. CDR3 in DNA: TGCAGTGCTAGTTCCCTCCCGATAGAGCTCCGTGAAAAACTGTTTTTT. Its translation is CSASSLPIELREKLFF.

The genes are TRBV30 and TRBJ2-6; no clear D. Germline CDR1 reads GTSNPN; CDR2 reads SVGIG (reference sequence). The CDR3 runs to 15 residues. V lost 1 base, J lost 0 bases, and 7 bases lay in between. The CDR3: CAWSGDFSGANVLTF. Written as DNA, the CDR3 is TGTGCCTGGAGTGGAGATTTCTCTGGGGCCAACGTCCTGACTTTC.

The genes are TRBV10-3 and TRBJ2-5; TRBD1 aligns across 7 bases. The CDR3 sequence is 15 residues long. The germline CDR1 and CDR2 sequences are ENHRY and SYGVKD. Trimming took 0 bases from V and 1 from J; bases not matched to a gene: 2. CDR3 amino acids: CAISESRQGQETQYF. The DNA of the CDR3 is TGTGCCATCAGTGAGTCTAGACAGGGCCAAGAGACCCAGTACTTC.

The chain recombines TRBV10-1 with TRBJ2-2, with D hard to call. The V and J ends lost 1 base and 3 bases respectively, with 9 bases between them. The CDR3 loop spans 15 amino acids. The V gene's germline CDR1 is WNHNN and CDR2 SYGVQD (reference sequence). CDR3 coding DNA: TGCGCCAGCAGTGAGTGGGGTTCGGACACCGGGGAGCTGTTTTTT. It codes for CASSEWGSDTGELFF.

The DNA of the CDR3 is TGTGCCAGCAGTTACTCGAGTCAGATCTACGAGCAGTACTTC. Residues: CASSYSSQIYEQYF. This chain uses TRBV6-6 with TRBJ2-7; D is unresolved. Per germline, CDR1 MNHNY and CDR2 SVGAGI (reference sequence). With 0 bases removed from V and 3 bases from J, the gap between germline ends came to 9 bases. The CDR3 is made up of 14 amino acids.

With regard to this clone: A junction boundary mismatches the germline segment, possibly from a read error. The rearrangement links TRBV27 to TRBJ2-1, with 7 positions matching TRBD1. From germline, CDR1 is MNHEY and CDR2 SMNVEV (reference sequence). The CDR3 spans 13 residues. The CDR3 reads CASSLSQGIEQFF. CDR3 sequence (DNA): TGTGCCAGCAGTCTATCACAGGGGATTGAGCAGTTCTTC.

The rearrangement joins TRBV6-6 to TRBJ2-7, with D perhaps assigned TRBD1 or TRBD2 (5 bases each). V lost 5 bases and J 0 bases, leaving 11 bases between the germline ends. Germline values: CDR1 MNHNY, CDR2 SVGAGI (reference sequence). The CDR3 totals 14 residues. The CDR3 region has the DNA TGTGCCAGCAGTCGGGACCAGACCTCCTACGAGCAGTACTTC. Translating it yields CASSRDQTSYEQYF.

There are a few counts of this clone. This rearrangement joins TRBV4-1 to TRBJ1-5; D might be TRBD1 (6 bases). CDR3 length: 15 residues. Trimming took off 0 bases at V and 3 bases at J, with 9 bases between the two ends. In germline, CDR1 is MGHRA, CDR2 YSYEKL. In DNA, the CDR3 is TGCGCCAGCAGCCAAGAAGGACAGTCCAATCAGCCCCAGCATTTT. Its translation: CASSQEGQSNQPQHF.

The chain combines TRBV6-5 with TRBJ2-7; perhaps D is TRBD1 or TRBD2 (6 bases each). The ends were cut back, 0 bases at V and 3 bases at J, with 12 bases in the middle. The V gene's germline CDR1 is MNHEY and CDR2 SVGAGI. CDR3 length: 15 residues. The CDR3 loop is CASSYSGGPVYEQYF. The DNA of the CDR3 is TGTGCCAGCAGTTACTCCGGGGGCCCGGTCTACGAGCAGTACTTC.

Here the CDR3 reads CSVGTGNTGELFF. In DNA form, the CDR3 reads TGCAGCGTTGGGACAGGGAACACCGGGGAGCTGTTTTTT. The rearrangement links TRBV29-1 to TRBJ2-2, with TRBD1 identical over 7 bases. Germline assignment: CDR1 SQVTM and CDR2 ANQGSEA. The CDR3 consists of 13 residues. V lost 4 bases to trimming and J lost 1 base; unmatched junction nucleotides: 0.

The chain employs TRBV5-1 and TRBJ1-1; D is unresolved. The V gene's germline CDR1 is SGHRS and CDR2 YFSETQ. Trimming pared 3 bases from V and 0 bases from J, leaving 9 bases between. This CDR3 spans 14 amino acids. The CDR3 here is CASSSGILNTEAFF. The CDR3 DNA is TGCGCCAGCAGCTCCGGGATACTGAACACTGAAGCTTTCTTT.

The V call is TRBV6-4, the J call TRBJ2-3; TRBD2 agrees at 12 bases. This CDR3 region has 15 residues. The germline CDR1 and CDR2 sequences are MRHNA and SNTAGT. V trimming: 6 bases; J trimming: 4 bases; junction bases outside the gene matches: 5. CDR3 nucleotides: TGTGCCAGCAGGGAGACTAGCGGGGGTTCAGATACGCAGTATTTT. Translation gives CASRETSGGSDTQYF.

This sequence joins TRBV6-1 and TRBJ2-1; TRBD2 matches at 12 bases. This CDR3 has 16 residues. Looked up from germline, CDR1 is MNHNS and CDR2 is SASEGT. V was pared by 2 bases and J by 1 base, with 0 bases of the junction left unmatched. CDR3 sequence reads: CASSELAGGSYNEQFF. The CDR3 DNA sequence: TGTGCCAGCAGTGAACTAGCGGGAGGGTCCTACAATGAGCAGTTCTTC.